These 28 T cell receptor beta chains were all obtained from the same sample, sequenced in a study of T-cell reconstitution after alpha-beta-depleted transplantation in children (dated by TCRdb to the mid-2010s). What this sample's treatment or condition label stands for: allogeneic hematopoietic cell transplantation with graft depleted of TCRalphabeta T cells and CD19 B cells. Libraries were constructed by PCR. Sequenced using an Illumina HiSeq 2500. To normalize quantification of the TCRbeta repertoire, the TCR libraries were built with molecular barcoding that relied on unique molecular identifiers. TCRdb applied fastp at Q25 and MiXCR to the public reads, then kept only in-frame beta chains. Each entry is one CDR3 protein sequence, shown with its most common DNA and genes. The sample contains around 420,000 distinct CDR3 sequences, roughly 17% of them found a single time. The ten biggest clones cover under 30% of the sample.

Specimen: PBMCs, mostly from graft donor cells, collected 360 days after TCRalphabeta/CD19-depleted stem cell transplant. The source of these receptors is a boy under three years old who had a stem cell transplant for Wiskott-Aldrich syndrome, so the T cells may come from the graft donor.

The chain uses TRBV7-2 and TRBJ2-7; 8 nucleotides match TRBD1. The germline V gene encodes CDR1 SGHTA and CDR2 FQGNSA. CDR3 length: 15 amino acids. J lost 6 bases, V lost 3 bases, and 10 bases had no gene match. CDR3 bases: TGTGCCAGCAGCTTGAACCGCCCCGGGACAGGCGAGCAGTACTTC. Its protein product is CASSLNRPGTGEQYF.

This chain links TRBV4-1 with TRBJ1-1; D unclear. V shed 4 bases and J shed 3 bases, with 9 bases lying between them. There are 13 residues in the CDR3. Germline CDR1 is MGHRA and CDR2 is YSYEKL. DNA of the CDR3: TGCGCCAGCAGCCCTTATTTGGACACTGAAGCTTTCTTT. It specifies CASSPYLDTEAFF.

In its sample, this clonotype was seen many times. This rearrangement joins TRBV7-9 to TRBJ2-7, with 7 bases identical to TRBD1. CDR1 and CDR2 (germline): SEHNR, FQNEAQ (reference sequence). The CDR3 sequence is 16 residues long. The trim removed 2 bases at V and 3 bases at J, leaving 10 bases unmatched. This CDR3 reads CASSLRFRDRNYEQYF. In nucleotides, the CDR3 is TGTGCCAGCAGCTTAAGGTTCCGGGACAGAAACTACGAGCAGTACTTC.

This clonotype has more than one count but fewer than ten. V gene TRBV2 combines with J gene TRBJ1-4; D remains ambiguous. The CDR3 is made up of 11 amino acids. Germline V gene lookup returns CDR1 SNHLY and CDR2 FYNNEI. The germline V and J ends were trimmed by 8 bases and 1 base, with 2 bases remaining between them. The DNA of the CDR3 is TGTGCCAGCGGAACTAATGAAAAACTGTTTTTT. Translation: CASGTNEKLFF.

The CDR3 coding sequence is TGCAGTGCTAGCAAGAACTATGGCACAGATACGCAGTATTTT. Translated, it gives CSASKNYGTDTQYF. This rearrangement joins TRBV20-1 to TRBJ2-3, with no clear D. The CDR3 contains 14 residues. Trimming stripped 3 bases from V and 1 base from J, with 11 bases between. The germline V gene has CDR1 DFQATT and CDR2 SNEGSKA (reference sequence).

Ten or more counts support this clonotype. CDR3 residues: CASSLGVTRRFRQETQYF. The CDR3 DNA reads TGCGCCAGCAGCTTGGGGGTCACACGGCGATTTCGTCAAGAGACCCAGTACTTC. The chain couples TRBV5-1 to TRBJ2-5; the D is unclear. Germline loops: CDR1 SGHRS, CDR2 YFSETQ. Trimming cost V 0 bases and J 2 bases, with 20 bases left between them. The CDR3 covers 18 residues.

This clonotype was recorded a few times. The chain employs TRBV10-3 and TRBJ1-2; D is ambiguous. The CDR3 is 11 residues long. The germline V and J ends were trimmed by 8 bases and 6 bases, with 10 bases remaining between them. Germline assignment: CDR1 ENHRY and CDR2 SYGVKD. CDR3 protein: CAIPVGDGYTF. Here the CDR3 DNA reads TGTGCCATCCCTGTGGGAGATGGCTACACCTTC.

This chain links TRBV6-5 with TRBJ1-5; 9 positions match TRBD1. The V gene's germline CDR1 is MNHEY and CDR2 SVGAGI. The CDR3 is 16 residues long. V shed 2 bases, J shed 6 bases, and the junction held 8 bases outside the gene matches. The chain's CDR3 is CASSYKGTGKSQPQHF. CDR3 DNA sequence: TGTGCCAGCAGTTACAAAGGGACAGGGAAATCTCAGCCCCAGCATTTT.

The chain combines TRBV12-3 or TRBV12-4 with TRBJ2-3; no clear D gene. The CDR3 runs 13 residues. V was pared by 3 bases and J by 2 bases, with 6 bases between. The CDR3 DNA reads as TGTGCCAGCAGTTTCAGGACCACAGATACGCAGTATTTT. It translates to CASSFRTTDTQYF.

The chain uses TRBV9 and TRBJ2-5; 10 bases fit TRBD2. This CDR3 spans 18 amino acids. Germline V gene lookup returns CDR1 SGDLS and CDR2 YYNGEE. The trim removed 2 bases at V and 3 bases at J, leaving 13 bases unmatched. The CDR3 sequence: CASSVDSGRPDRKETQYF. DNA of the CDR3: TGTGCCAGCAGCGTCGATAGCGGGAGGCCCGATAGGAAAGAGACCCAGTACTTC.

The CDR3 here is CASSLGDRGRETQYF. The CDR3 nucleotides read TGTGCCAGCAGTTTGGGGGACAGGGGGCGAGAGACCCAGTACTTC. The chain uses TRBV27 and TRBJ2-5, with TRBD1 identical over 12 bases. The junction had 3 bases not matched to a gene; V was cut back by 3 bases and J by 4 bases. Germline V CDR1 and CDR2: MNHEY, SMNVEV (reference sequence). This CDR3 has 15 amino acids.

V is TRBV5-1 and J is TRBJ2-7, with no clear D. The CDR3 consists of 13 residues. Germline V gene lookup returns CDR1 SGHRS and CDR2 YFSETQ. Trimming left V 2 bases short and J 0 bases short, with 6 bases between. The CDR3 region has the DNA TGCGCCAGCAGCTTACGACACTCCTACGAGCAGTACTTC. Translated: CASSLRHSYEQYF. Looking up the rest from reference TRBV5-1 and TRBJ2-7 gives the full variable domain: KAGVTQTPRYLIKTRGQQVTLSCSPISGHRSVSWYQQTPGQGLQFLFEYFSETQRNKGNFPGRFSGRQFSNSRSEMNVSTLELGDSALYLCASSLRHSYEQYFGPGTRLTVT.

This clonotype was detected a few times. This chain uses TRBV29-1 with TRBJ2-1, with 8 bases identical to TRBD1. The CDR3 totals 15 residues. V was pared by 1 base and J by 4 bases, with 6 bases of the junction left unmatched. CDR1 is SQVTM, CDR2 ANQGSEA, per germline. The CDR3 DNA reads TGCAGCGTTGAAGGTGGTCAGGGGGCGTACAATGAGCAGTTCTTC. Its translation is CSVEGGQGAYNEQFF.

The rearrangement uses TRBV2 and TRBJ2-3; 7 nucleotides line up with TRBD1. This CDR3 comprises 17 residues. Trimming took 6 bases from V and 0 from J; bases not matched to a gene: 12. Germline V gene data show CDR1 as SNHLY and CDR2 as FYNNEI. CDR3 coding DNA: TGTGCCAGCAGCAGGACAGGCACCTATGCTAGCACAGATACGCAGTATTTT. This encodes CASSRTGTYASTDTQYF.

The table lists this clonotype with a few counts. V gene TRBV25-1 combines with J gene TRBJ2-5; 11 bases line up with TRBD1. There are 15 residues in the CDR3. V lost 1 base, J lost 4 bases, and 2 bases stayed unmatched. Germline V gene sequence: CDR1 MGHDK, CDR2 SYGVNS. This CDR3 reads CASSELGQGAETQYF. The CDR3 DNA reads as TGTGCCAGCAGTGAATTAGGACAGGGGGCAGAGACCCAGTACTTC. Filled out from reference TRBV25-1 and TRBJ2-5, the complete variable domain reads EADIYQTPRYLVIGTGKKITLECSQTMGHDKMYWYQQDPGMELHLIHYSYGVNSTEKGDLSSESTVSRIRTEHFPLTLESARPSHTSQYLCASSELGQGAETQYFGPGTRLLVL.

The V and J genes are TRBV2 and TRBJ2-1; 10 bases agree with TRBD2. V trimming: 6 bases; J trimming: 3 bases; junction bases outside the gene matches: 5. Germline V lookup: CDR1 SNHLY, CDR2 FYNNEI. The CDR3 loop spans 15 amino acids. Here the CDR3 reads CASRQLAGHYNEQFF. CDR3 in DNA: TGTGCCAGCAGACAACTAGCGGGGCACTACAATGAGCAGTTCTTC.

This clonotype was found a few times. The chain joins TRBV11-2 to TRBJ2-3; 9 bases are shared with TRBD2. Losses at the gene ends were 0 bases for V and 0 bases for J; bases not matched to a gene: 10. The CDR3 covers 19 residues. Germline V gene lookup returns CDR1 SGHAT and CDR2 FQNNGV. The CDR3 loop reads CASSLEPFPTSGSTDTQYF. CDR3 bases: TGTGCCAGCAGCTTAGAACCCTTCCCGACTAGCGGAAGCACAGATACGCAGTATTTT. The whole variable domain, filled in from reference TRBV11-2 and TRBJ2-3, reads EAGVAQSPRYKIIEKRQSVAFWCNPISGHATLYWYQQILGQGPKLLIQFQNNGVVDDSQLPKDRFSAERLKGVDSTLKIQPAKLEDSAVYLCASSLEPFPTSGSTDTQYFGPGTRLTVL.

The chain employs TRBV20-1 and TRBJ2-3; 7 positions match TRBD1. CDR1 is DFQATT and CDR2 is SNEGSKA in the germline V gene (reference sequence). The CDR3 is 14 amino acids. Losses at the gene ends were 5 bases for V and 0 bases for J; bases not matched to a gene: 5. The chain's CDR3 is CSASTGVSTDTQYF. The CDR3, as DNA: TGCAGTGCTTCCACAGGGGTCAGCACAGATACGCAGTATTTT.

This clonotype was observed a few times. The CDR3 loop reads CASSSWTFTDTQYF. The CDR3 nucleotides are TGTGCCAGCAGCTCATGGACCTTCACAGATACGCAGTATTTT. The chain is built from TRBV7-2 and TRBJ2-3; D remains ambiguous. There are 14 residues in the CDR3. V was clipped by 4 bases and J by 2 bases, with 10 bases between them. Germline-derived CDR1 and CDR2 are SGHTA and FQGNSA.

This sequence joins TRBV4-3 and TRBJ2-1; D is uncertain. Germline V lookup: CDR1 LGHNA, CDR2 YSLEER. This CDR3 is 15 amino acids long. The V and J ends lost 3 bases and 6 bases respectively, with 15 bases between them. The CDR3 here is CASSHALKGSNEQFF. The CDR3 nucleotides are TGCGCCAGCAGCCACGCGCTCAAGGGAAGCAATGAGCAGTTCTTC.

V and J are TRBV11-2 and TRBJ2-7, with TRBD2 matching 8 bases. Trimming cost V 2 bases and J 2 bases; bases outside gene matches: 14. Germline loops: CDR1 SGHAT, CDR2 FQNNGV. This CDR3 contains 18 residues. The CDR3 coding sequence is TGTGCCAGCAGCTTAAGGGGTCTAGCGGGCAATCGAGCCTACGAGCAGTACTTC. Amino acids: CASSLRGLAGNRAYEQYF.

The chain links TRBV7-8 to TRBJ1-6; no clear D. The CDR3 extends over 12 amino acids. V lost 3 bases and J 6 bases, leaving 3 bases between the germline ends. Per germline, CDR1 SGHVS and CDR2 FQNEAQ. DNA of the CDR3: TGTGCCAGCAGCTTCAGTAATTCACCCCTCCACTTT. This encodes CASSFSNSPLHF. Based on the CDR3 plus reference TRBV7-8 and TRBJ1-6, the full variable domain is GAGVSQSPRYKVAKRGQDVALRCDPISGHVSLFWYQQALGQGPEFLTYFQNEAQLDKSGLPSDRFFAERPEGSVSTLKIQRTQQEDSAVYLCASSFSNSPLHFGNGTRLTVT.

This clonotype was detected only a few times. The chain links TRBV5-1 to TRBJ2-3; no reliable D call. The CDR3 is 12 residues long. Trimming stripped 5 bases from V and 2 bases from J, with 6 bases between. CDR1 is SGHRS and CDR2 is YFSETQ in the germline V gene. The CDR3 sequence is CASRTPTDTQYF. DNA for the CDR3: TGCGCCAGCAGAACCCCCACAGATACGCAGTATTTT.

The J gene is TRBJ1-1, the V gene TRBV7-4, with a tentative D call TRBD1 (5 bases). This CDR3 has 12 residues. The germline V gene has CDR1 SGHVT and CDR2 SQSDAQ. V was pared by 7 bases and J by 8 bases, with 14 bases between. In DNA, the CDR3 is TGTGCCAGCACTGGGGGGGGTTTGGAAGCTTTCTTT. Amino acid sequence: CASTGGGLEAFF.

This chain connects TRBV7-7 to TRBJ2-5, with 7 nucleotides matching TRBD2. The ends lost 10 bases at V and 9 bases at J; junction bases unmatched: 17. The CDR3 runs 14 residues. Per the germline V gene, CDR1 is SSHAT and CDR2 is FNYEAQ (reference sequence). The CDR3 loop reads CATSPPGARGAQYF. CDR3 sequence (DNA): TGTGCCACCTCCCCTCCTGGGGCCCGGGGGGCCCAGTACTTC.

This clonotype was picked up many times. The J gene is TRBJ2-7, the V gene TRBV20-1, with D unclear. CDR1 and CDR2 (germline): DFQATT, SNEGSKA (reference sequence). V was trimmed by 0 bases and J by 2 bases, leaving 14 bases between them. The length of the CDR3 is 15 residues. The CDR3 sequence: CSARDLLGLPYEQYF. DNA for the CDR3: TGCAGTGCTAGAGATCTCTTGGGGTTACCCTACGAGCAGTACTTC.

The chain has TRBV2 and TRBJ2-5, with D possibly TRBD2 on 5 matching bases. The CDR3 is 13 residues long. Germline V lookup: CDR1 SNHLY, CDR2 FYNNEI. Deletions cut 1 base from V and 7 bases from J, with 10 bases between. CDR3 sequence reads: CASSEEFRGTQYF. As DNA, the CDR3 is TGTGCCAGCAGTGAAGAATTCCGGGGGACCCAGTACTTC.

The chain couples TRBV7-2 to TRBJ2-7, with 7 bases aligning to TRBD1. CDR3 length: 14 amino acids. Germline CDR1 reads SGHTA; CDR2 reads FQGNSA. Unmatched junction bases numbered 6, after V lost 1 base and J lost 6 bases. This CDR3 reads CASSLEGAMGEQYF. CDR3 nucleotides: TGTGCCAGCAGCTTAGAGGGGGCCATGGGCGAGCAGTACTTC. Full variable domain (remainder filled in from reference TRBV7-2 and TRBJ2-7): GAGVSQSPSNKVTEKGKDVELRCDPISGHTALYWYRQSLGQGLEFLIYFQGNSAPDKSGLPSDRFSAERTGGSVSTLTIQRTQQEDSAVYLCASSLEGAMGEQYFGPGTRLTVT.